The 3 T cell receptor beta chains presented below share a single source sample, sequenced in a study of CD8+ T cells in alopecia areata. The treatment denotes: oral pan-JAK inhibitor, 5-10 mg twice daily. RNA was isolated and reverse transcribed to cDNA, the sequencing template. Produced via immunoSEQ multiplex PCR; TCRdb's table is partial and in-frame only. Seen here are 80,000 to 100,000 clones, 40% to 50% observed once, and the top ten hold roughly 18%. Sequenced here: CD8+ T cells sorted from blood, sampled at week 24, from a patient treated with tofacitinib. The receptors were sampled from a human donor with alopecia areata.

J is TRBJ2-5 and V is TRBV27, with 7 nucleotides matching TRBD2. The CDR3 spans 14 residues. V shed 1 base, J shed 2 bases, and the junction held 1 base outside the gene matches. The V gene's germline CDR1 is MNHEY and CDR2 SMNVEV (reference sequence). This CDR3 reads CASSLLGGQETQYF. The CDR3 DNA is TGTGCCAGCAGTTTATTGGGGGGGCAAGAGACCCAGTACTTC.

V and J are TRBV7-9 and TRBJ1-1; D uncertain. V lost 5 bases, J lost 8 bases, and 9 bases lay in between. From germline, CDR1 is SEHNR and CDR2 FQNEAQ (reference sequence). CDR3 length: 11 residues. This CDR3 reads CASSLDWEAFF. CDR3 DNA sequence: TGTGCCAGCAGCCTGGATTGGGAAGCTTTCTTT.

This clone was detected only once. CDR3 nucleotide sequence: TGTGCCAGCAGTCCCCGACTAGCGGGGGGTATCTACGAGCAGTACTTC. This codes for CASSPRLAGGIYEQYF. V usage is TRBV27 and J usage is TRBJ2-7, with TRBD2 identical over 13 bases. The germline V gene has CDR1 MNHEY and CDR2 SMNVEV (reference sequence). This CDR3 has 16 amino acids. V dropped 5 bases and J dropped 3; count of bases not matched to a gene: 7.